Listed here are 12 T cell receptor beta chains from one sample, sequenced in a study of CD8 T cells in cerebrospinal fluid in Alzheimer's disease. TCRdb re-analyzed the 10x single-cell sequencing reads; it lists each CDR3 protein once, without DNA. This sample contains about 510 distinct CDR3 sequences. The specimen was cerebrospinal fluid. The receptors come from a human donor with Alzheimer's disease.

Measured by frequency, this clonotype is large. V gene TRBV10-3 combines with J gene TRBJ1-1; TCRdb's assignment of TRBD1 cannot be checked, as there is no DNA. From germline, CDR1 is ENHRY and CDR2 SYGVKD. This CDR3 has 12 residues. The CDR3 here is CAISGQGDEAFF.

According to its frequency, this clonotype is hyperexpanded. The rearrangement uses TRBV24-1 and TRBJ2-5; TCRdb designates TRBD2, a call that cannot be tested without DNA. From germline, CDR1 is KGHDR and CDR2 SFDVKD. The CDR3 runs 14 residues. The CDR3 region is CATSGGTSGETQYF.

According to its frequency, this clonotype is medium-sized. This chain uses TRBV29-1 with TRBJ2-3. The CDR3 has 13 residues. In germline, CDR1 is SQVTM, CDR2 ANQGSEA. CDR3: CSVEDPSTDTQYF.

This clonotype is deemed large by its frequency. This chain joins TRBV7-2 and TRBJ1-2; with no DNA, the TCRdb D assignment of TRBD1 cannot be verified. The CDR3 length is 15 residues. CDR1 and CDR2 from the germline V gene are SGHTA and FQGNSA. This CDR3 is CASSLPGTLLYGYTF.

This chain uses TRBV20-1 with TRBJ1-1; absent DNA, TCRdb's TRBD1 call cannot be checked. Germline CDR1 is DFQATT and CDR2 is SNEGSKA (reference sequence). This CDR3 has 13 residues. CDR3 in amino acids: CSAPPQPALKLFF.

By frequency, this clonotype is medium-sized. This chain links TRBV19 with TRBJ1-1; TCRdb proposes TRBD1, but this gene call is untestable without DNA. Germline V lookup: CDR1 LNHDA, CDR2 SQIVND (reference sequence). The CDR3 loop spans 15 amino acids. This chain's CDR3 is CASPPAGTGNTEAFF.

Judged by frequency, this clonotype is large. The chain joins TRBV6-5 to TRBJ1-1; TCRdb outputs TRBD1, but without DNA this stays unchecked. This CDR3 is 15 amino acids long. CDR1 is MNHEY, CDR2 SVGAGI, per germline. Here the CDR3 reads CASSYTGHLNTEAFF.

The rearrangement uses TRBV9 and TRBJ2-3. The CDR3 consists of 16 residues. Germline V lookup: CDR1 SGDLS, CDR2 YYNGEE. The CDR3 sequence is CASSDTSGGGTDTQYF.

Judged by frequency, this clonotype is large. The rearrangement links TRBV5-5 to TRBJ2-2; the TRBD2 assignment by TCRdb is unverifiable without DNA. The germline gives CDR1 SGHKS, CDR2 YYEKEE (reference sequence). The CDR3 contains 14 residues. CDR3 amino acids: CASSFGGNTGELFF.

Frequency places this clonotype as large. The chain uses TRBV20-1 and TRBJ1-3. The V gene's germline CDR1 is DFQATT and CDR2 SNEGSKA (reference sequence). The CDR3 contains 11 residues. The CDR3 loop reads CSARDPNTIYF.

By frequency, this clonotype is large (0.1 to 1%). V gene TRBV10-3 combines with J gene TRBJ2-1; TCRdb's D call of TRBD2 is untestable without DNA. CDR3 size: 17 residues. Germline V gene sequence: CDR1 ENHRY, CDR2 SYGVKD. This chain's CDR3 is CAISESRASGDNNEQFF.

This clonotype counts as medium-sized (0.01 to 0.1%) by frequency. The chain recombines TRBV6-4 with TRBJ2-7. Germline V gene lookup returns CDR1 MRHNA and CDR2 SNTAGT. This CDR3 contains 11 residues. CDR3 residues: CASSDGYEQYF.